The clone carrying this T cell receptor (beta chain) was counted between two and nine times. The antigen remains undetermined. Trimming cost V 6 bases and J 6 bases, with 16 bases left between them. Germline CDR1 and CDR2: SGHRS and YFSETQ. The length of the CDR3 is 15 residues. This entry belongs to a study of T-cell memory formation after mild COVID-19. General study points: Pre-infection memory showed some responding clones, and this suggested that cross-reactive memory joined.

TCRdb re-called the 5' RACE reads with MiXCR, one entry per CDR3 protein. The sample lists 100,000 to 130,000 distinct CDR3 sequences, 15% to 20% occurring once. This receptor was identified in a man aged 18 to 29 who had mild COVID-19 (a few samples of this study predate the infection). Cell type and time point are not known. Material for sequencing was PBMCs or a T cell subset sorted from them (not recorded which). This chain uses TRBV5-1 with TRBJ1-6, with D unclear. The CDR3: CASTGNWERNSPLHF. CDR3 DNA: TGCGCCAGCACCGGGAATTGGGAGCGTAATTCACCCCTCCACTTT. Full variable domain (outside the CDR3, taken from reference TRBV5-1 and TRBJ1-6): KAGVTQTPRYLIKTRGQQVTLSCSPISGHRSVSWYQQTPGQGLQFLFEYFSETQRNKGNFPGRFSGRQFSNSRSEMNVSTLELGDSALYLCASTGNWERNSPLHFGNGTRLTVT.